This T cell receptor beta chain was sequenced for a study of CD8 T cells in Susac syndrome (dated by TCRdb to between 2018 and 2020). Turning to the overall study: Repertoire sequencing was used to test whether CD8+ T cell activation and differentiation in Susac syndrome was antigen driven.

Peripheral blood CD8+ and CD4+ T cells from healthy donors, Susac syndrome patients and multiple sclerosis patients were profiled using high-throughput TCR beta sequencing. The multiple sclerosis controls were treatment-naive patients who had stable or active relapsing-remitting disease and met the revised McDonald criteria. CD8+ TEMRA cells were enriched by FACS, while bulk CD8+ and CD4+ T cells were purified by magnetic negative isolation. Blood was drawn into EDTA tubes, processed within 24 hours, and PBMCs were isolated by density gradient centrifugation. PBMCs destined for TCR sequencing were cryopreserved in liquid nitrogen and later thawed in a 37 °C water bath. A purity of at least 90% was achieved for sorted or isolated CD4+, CD8+ and CD8+ TEMRA cells. In the case of this clonotype: No cognate antigen has been identified for it. No base quality information exists; no much larger clone differs at one position.

The CDR3 covers 13 residues, taking in both the cysteine and the phenylalanine. Only the CDR3 part of the read is kept: 39 bases, read in frame from the first base. V is clipped by 4 bases and J by 5 bases, and the sequence between their germline boundaries is 13 bases long. The germline V gene gives CDR1 as SGHRS and CDR2 as YFSETQ. RNA was extracted with the RNeasy kit and roughly 0.5 to 1 ug was reverse transcribed using random hexamers. TCR beta CDR3 regions were amplified with the immunoSEQ multiplex PCR assay covering 54 Vbeta and 13 Jbeta segments. PCR amplification bias was corrected using a synthetic template baseline for primer optimization and computational correction. The paper's processing steps were these. Reads were annotated to V, D and J genes per IMGT and analyzed with immunoSEQ Analyzer, keeping only productive sequences. To calculate clonality, Shannon entropy was normalized by log2 of the number of productive unique sequences and then subtracted from one. Public and private clones were assessed among the 100 most prevalent clones of each patient and control. Clones were defined as Susac-specific when absent from the healthy and MS cohorts, from roughly 1,000 published viral clones and from other ImmuneACCESS disease sequences. TCRdb redid the processing of the public reads, applying fastp at Q25 and MiXCR, and retained in-frame beta chains. Entries that share a CDR3 protein sequence are merged under the most common genes and DNA. Clone size and V and J calls follow TCRdb, not the original study. Recorded for this sample are approximately 200,000 distinct CDR3 sequences; around 95% of them occurred a single time. 0.082% of the sample lies in the top ten.

What the work shows at the level of the full study, not this receptor alone: The study acknowledged that relatively few individuals were included in the TCR sequencing and HLA analysis.

The source material was CD4+ T cells from PBMCs. This TCR derives from a human donor with multiple sclerosis. The chain links TRBV5-1 with TRBJ2-7; the D segment cannot be called with confidence. This receptor carries the CDR3 CASSGPGGHEQYF. The DNA is TGCGCCAGCAGCGGACCGGGCGGACACGAGCAGTACTTC. Here the CDR3 is joined to the reference TRBV5-1 and TRBJ2-7 genes, and the full variable domain is: KAGVTQTPRYLIKTRGQQVTLSCSPISGHRSVSWYQQTPGQGLQFLFEYFSETQRNKGNFPGRFSGRQFSNSRSEMNVSTLELGDSALYLCASSGPGGHEQYFGPGTRLTVT.